The TCR beta chain described here comes from a study of Ad26.COV2.S vaccination and SARS-CoV-2 variants. As for treatment: some 20 received Ad26.COV2.S at low or high dose, single or two shots; several received placebo; per-sample allocation not given. Sampling happened 63 days after the first vaccine or placebo injection. Donor was an adult aged 18-55 years in Boston. Expressing Wuhan-strain SARS-CoV-2 spike, an Ad26 vector served as the vaccine. With regard to this clone: Its antigen is undetermined.

Produced via immunoSEQ multiplex PCR; TCRdb's table is partial and in-frame only. The sample lists 350,000 to 450,000 clones, over 75% occurring once. The CDR3 is made up of 13 amino acids. Per germline, CDR1 LNHDA and CDR2 SQIVND (reference sequence). Between the trimmed V and J ends, which lost 2 bases and 14 bases, there was a span of 13 bases. Study-level findings and limits: Marked by substantial breadth, spike-specific CD8+ and CD4+ T cell responses were reportedly seen after vaccination. Vaccinees showed greater spike-specific TCR breadth than placebo recipients.

The specimen comprised peripheral blood, sampled in a trial of Ad26.COV2.S vaccine versus placebo. This TCR was recovered from a person between 18 and 60 years old who received the Ad26.COV2.S COVID-19 vaccine or a placebo. The chain joins TRBV19 to TRBJ2-6; D perhaps matches TRBD2 (6 bases). The chain's CDR3 is CASSIPGTYILTF. The CDR3 DNA is TGTGCCAGTAGTATACCCGGGACTTACATCCTGACTTTC.